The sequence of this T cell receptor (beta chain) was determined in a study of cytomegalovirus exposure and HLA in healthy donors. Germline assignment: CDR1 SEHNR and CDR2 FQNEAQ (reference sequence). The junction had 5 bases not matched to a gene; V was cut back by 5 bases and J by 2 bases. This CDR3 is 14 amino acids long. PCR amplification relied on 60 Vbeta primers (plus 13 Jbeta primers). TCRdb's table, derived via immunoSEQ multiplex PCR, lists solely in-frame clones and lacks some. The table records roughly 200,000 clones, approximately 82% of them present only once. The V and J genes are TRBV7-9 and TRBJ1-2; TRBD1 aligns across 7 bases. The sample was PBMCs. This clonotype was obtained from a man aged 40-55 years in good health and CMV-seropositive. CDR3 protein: CASSLGQNNYGYTF. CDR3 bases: TGTGCCAGCAGCCTGGGACAGAACAACTATGGCTACACCTTC.